The 28 T cell receptor beta chains reported below all come from one sample, sequenced in a study of blood T cells in healthy people across ages. Primers used in a second PCR of about 6 to 11 cycles were a sample-barcoded 5' primer and a J-beta primer mix. MiXCR, run by TCRdb on the 5' RACE reads, gives a single entry per CDR3 protein. The table shows 1.5 million or so distinct CDR3 sequences, with approximately 39% occurring only once. Sequences were obtained from blood. Receptors originate from a woman in her late teens or twenties in good health.

This clonotype was detected a few times. V and J are TRBV6-1 and TRBJ1-4; TRBD1 matches 7 bases. Germline V lookup: CDR1 MNHNS, CDR2 SASEGT. V was pared by 9 bases and J by 2 bases, with 9 bases of the junction left unmatched. CDR3 length equals 15 residues. In DNA, the CDR3 is TGTGCCAGGGACAGGCCGGTAGCGACTAATGAAAAACTGTTTTTT. It codes for CARDRPVATNEKLFF.

J is TRBJ2-3 and V is TRBV20-1, with 8 bases matching TRBD2. The germline CDR1 and CDR2 sequences are DFQATT and SNEGSKA (reference sequence). This CDR3 has 16 residues. V was clipped by 0 bases and J by 1 base; unmatched bases: 6. The CDR3 reads CSARDRRREGTDTQYF. For the CDR3, the DNA is TGCAGTGCTAGAGATAGGAGGCGGGAGGGCACAGATACGCAGTATTTT.

The rearrangement joins TRBV7-9 to TRBJ1-1, with 11 bases identical to TRBD1. J was trimmed by 4 bases and V by 5 bases; bases with no gene match: 6. The CDR3 sequence is 15 residues long. Germline CDR1 reads SEHNR; CDR2 reads FQNEAQ (reference sequence). CDR3 sequence reads: CASSPGTGGITEAFF. The CDR3 coding sequence is TGTGCCAGCAGCCCCGGGACAGGGGGTATCACTGAAGCTTTCTTT.

This clonotype was observed a handful of times. This chain links TRBV4-2 with TRBJ2-3; possible D gene TRBD2, 6 bases. V was shortened by 0 bases and J by 0 bases, with 13 bases between the two germline ends. The CDR3 length is 17 residues. Looked up from germline, CDR1 is LGHNA and CDR2 is YNFKEQ. CDR3 protein: CASSQDLSGRSTDTQYF. CDR3 DNA sequence: TGTGCCAGCAGCCAAGATCTGAGCGGGCGTAGCACAGATACGCAGTATTTT.

Concerning this clonotype itself: This may be a read error: a much more frequent sequence differs by one nucleotide. This chain connects TRBV7-2 to TRBJ1-2; D remains ambiguous. With 6 bases removed from V and 6 bases from J, the gap between germline ends came to 14 bases. CDR1 is SGHTA, CDR2 FQGNSA, per germline. The CDR3 contains 13 residues. CDR3 in amino acids: CASRPYSKNGYTF. The CDR3 bases are TGTGCCAGCAGGCCGTACAGTAAAAATGGCTACACCTTC.

In its sample, this clonotype was seen a few times. The chain has TRBV20-1 and TRBJ1-5, with D possibly matching TRBD1 (5 bases). Trimming shortened V by 3 bases and J by 0 bases, and 9 bases separated the two germline ends. Germline V lookup: CDR1 DFQATT, CDR2 SNEGSKA (reference sequence). CDR3 size: 14 residues. The CDR3 is CSARGVSSNQPQHF. The CDR3 DNA reads TGCAGTGCTAGGGGGGTTTCTAGCAATCAGCCCCAGCATTTT.

The rearrangement uses TRBV20-1 and TRBJ2-7, with TRBD2 matching 10 bases. The closer fit of TRBJ2-5 to the DNA end suggests the J call may be wrong. The CDR3 is made up of 13 amino acids. The germline V gene encodes CDR1 DFQATT and CDR2 SNEGSKA (reference sequence). The CDR3 DNA is TGCAGTGCTACAGCGGGAGGGCCAGAGACCCAGTACTTC. This sequence encodes CSATAGGPETQYF.

The CDR3 loop reads CASSLGQGWSEQFF. The CDR3 DNA sequence: TGTGCCAGCAGTTTAGGCCAGGGGTGGAGTGAGCAGTTCTTC. The chain links TRBV27 to TRBJ2-1; tentatively, D is TRBD1 (6 bases). The germline V gene has CDR1 MNHEY and CDR2 SMNVEV (reference sequence). This CDR3 contains 14 residues. Trimming left V 2 bases short and J 9 bases short, with 14 bases between.

In its sample, this clonotype was seen a few times. The rearrangement links TRBV7-2 to TRBJ2-7, with a tentative D call TRBD2 (6 bases). In germline, CDR1 is SGHTA, CDR2 FQGNSA. This CDR3 region has 12 residues. Trimming took off 5 bases at V and 7 bases at J, with 12 bases between the two ends. CDR3: CASSQGLREQYF. The CDR3 DNA reads as TGTGCCAGCAGCCAGGGACTTCGGGAGCAGTACTTC. Full variable domain (outside the CDR3, taken from reference TRBV7-2 and TRBJ2-7): GAGVSQSPSNKVTEKGKDVELRCDPISGHTALYWYRQSLGQGLEFLIYFQGNSAPDKSGLPSDRFSAERTGGSVSTLTIQRTQQEDSAVYLCASSQGLREQYFGPGTRLTVT.

This clonotype showed up many times. The gene calls are TRBV7-9 and TRBJ2-1; 11 bases line up with TRBD2. The CDR3 covers 16 residues. CDR1 is SEHNR and CDR2 is FQNEAQ in the germline V gene (reference sequence). V dropped 4 bases and J dropped 4; count of bases not matched to a gene: 6. The CDR3, as DNA: TGTGCCAGCAGCTCCCTAGCGGGGGGACCATACAATGAGCAGTTCTTC. Amino acids: CASSSLAGGPYNEQFF.

The chain joins TRBV4-1 to TRBJ2-1; 7 positions match TRBD1. Germline V gene lookup returns CDR1 MGHRA and CDR2 YSYEKL. Trimming removed 2 bases from V and 9 bases from J; junction bases left unmatched: 10. The CDR3 has 15 residues. The CDR3 coding sequence is TGCGCCAGCAGCCAATCCGGGATAGGGGGCATTGAGCAGTTCTTC. Its translation is CASSQSGIGGIEQFF.

This chain links TRBV4-3 with TRBJ1-1; D is unclear. The CDR3 covers 13 residues. The germline gives CDR1 LGHNA, CDR2 YSLEER. V was clipped by 1 base and J by 6 bases, with 9 bases between them. CDR3 in DNA: TGCGCCAGCAGCCAAGGCCCAGCCCCTGAAGCTTTCTTT. Encoded protein: CASSQGPAPEAFF.

This sequence joins TRBV20-1 and TRBJ2-1, with D possibly matching TRBD1 (7 bases). The CDR3 runs to 15 residues. The germline gives CDR1 DFQATT, CDR2 SNEGSKA (reference sequence). V was shortened by 0 bases and J by 6 bases, with 15 bases between the two germline ends. The CDR3 is CSARDQGGLVNEQFF. The CDR3 nucleotides read TGCAGTGCTAGAGATCAGGGGGGTCTGGTCAATGAGCAGTTCTTC.

This chain joins TRBV19 and TRBJ1-5, with D unclear. CDR1 is LNHDA, CDR2 SQIVND, per germline (reference sequence). The CDR3 consists of 12 residues. Trimming shortened V by 6 bases and J by 3 bases, and 6 bases separated the two germline ends. Here the CDR3 DNA reads TGTGCCAGTAGATATAACAATCAGCCCCAGCATTTT. Translated: CASRYNNQPQHF.

V and J are TRBV27 and TRBJ2-7, with unresolved D. The CDR3 spans 17 residues. The germline gives CDR1 MNHEY, CDR2 SMNVEV (reference sequence). Trimming left V 3 bases short and J 7 bases short, with 25 bases between. The CDR3 region is CASSFLSLAGSYNEQYF. The CDR3 region has the DNA TGTGCCAGCAGTTTTTTGTCGTTAGCAGGCTCCTACAATGAGCAGTACTTC.

V usage is TRBV30 and J usage is TRBJ1-5; D may be TRBD1 (5 bases). Trimming left V 0 bases short and J 6 bases short, with 15 bases between. Germline V gene sequence: CDR1 GTSNPN, CDR2 SVGIG (reference sequence). The CDR3 is 15 residues long. CDR3 residues: CAWSVGDPLGQPQHF. CDR3 nucleotide sequence: TGTGCCTGGAGTGTAGGGGACCCCCTGGGTCAGCCCCAGCATTTT.

This clonotype was counted once. V gene TRBV4-3 combines with J gene TRBJ1-4, with D unclear. Trimming stripped 2 bases from V and 6 bases from J, with 19 bases between. CDR1 and CDR2 from the germline V gene are LGHNA and YSLEER. The CDR3 has 17 amino acids. The CDR3 region is CASSQTDRGLRDEKLFF. DNA of the CDR3: TGCGCCAGCAGCCAAACGGACCGCGGACTTCGGGATGAAAAACTGTTTTTT.

This sequence joins TRBV20-1 and TRBJ2-3; 8 nucleotides agree with TRBD2. J gave up 7 bases and V 0 bases, and 9 bases lay outside the gene matches. The CDR3 runs 15 residues. Germline CDR1 DFQATT, CDR2 SNEGSKA (reference sequence). CDR3 in amino acids: CSARDRRRGVNTQYF. The DNA for the CDR3 is TGCAGTGCTAGAGATCGTCGGCGGGGGGTTAATACGCAGTATTTT.

There are many counts of this clonotype. A read error may account for a junction end that differs from germline. The chain carries TRBV9 and TRBJ2-5; 9 nucleotides agree with TRBD1. The CDR3 runs to 14 residues. The germline CDR1 and CDR2 sequences are SGDLS and YYNGEE. CDR3 in amino acids: CASSVGQGQETQYF. The CDR3 DNA is TGCGCCAGCAGCGTGGGACAGGGCCAAGAGACCCAGTACTTC.

The rearrangement uses TRBV12-3 or TRBV12-4 and TRBJ1-5, with TRBD1 identical over 7 bases. CDR3 size: 16 residues. Trimming at V came to 5 bases and at J to 2 bases, leaving 9 bases not matched to a gene. The CDR3 region is CASSGTQGTGNQPQHF. In DNA form, the CDR3 reads TGTGCCAGCAGTGGAACACAGGGGACGGGCAATCAGCCCCAGCATTTT.

J is TRBJ2-3 and V is TRBV20-1; 7 bases align to TRBD1. The V gene's germline CDR1 is DFQATT and CDR2 SNEGSKA (reference sequence). With V trimmed by 0 bases and J by 4 bases, 4 bases remained unmatched. CDR3 length: 14 residues. The CDR3 spells CSARDGQGADTQYF. The DNA of the CDR3 is TGCAGTGCTAGAGATGGGCAGGGGGCAGATACGCAGTATTTT.

This clonotype has ten or more counts. The rearrangement uses TRBV7-2 and TRBJ1-2; D unclear. Trimming pared 1 base from V and 3 bases from J, leaving 12 bases between. The CDR3 is 15 residues long. CDR1 SGHTA and CDR2 FQGNSA come from the germline V gene. The CDR3 DNA reads as TGTGCCAGCAGCTTAGACCCTCTGGGGTACTATGGCTACACCTTC. It codes for CASSLDPLGYYGYTF.

The DNA for the CDR3 is TGTGCCAGCAGCCCGGGTTGGAGCACTGCCCGGGATACGCAGTATTTT. As protein: CASSPGWSTARDTQYF. V gene TRBV7-2 combines with J gene TRBJ2-3; D is undetermined. This CDR3 has 16 amino acids. Trimming shortened V by 5 bases and J by 6 bases, and 21 bases separated the two germline ends. The germline V gene has CDR1 SGHTA and CDR2 FQGNSA.

This clonotype appeared once. The gene calls are TRBV6-5 and TRBJ2-5, with 7 bases lining up with TRBD1. The DNA end is more similar to TRBJ2-4, so the J call may be wrong. CDR3 size: 16 residues. CDR1 and CDR2 (germline): MNHEY, SVGAGI. CDR3 sequence reads: CASSYSRWDSESIQYF. CDR3 bases: TGTGCCAGCAGTTACTCGAGGTGGGACAGCGAAAGCATTCAGTACTTC.

In its sample, this clonotype was seen a few times. The chain has TRBV4-3 and TRBJ2-1; a weak D match, TRBD1 (6 bases). The CDR3 runs 16 residues. V lost 0 bases to trimming and J lost 4 bases, with 13 bases between them. Per germline, CDR1 LGHNA and CDR2 YSLEER. CDR3 nucleotide sequence: TGCGCCAGCAGCCAAGAATGGAGGCAGGGGTACAATGAGCAGTTCTTC. Residues: CASSQEWRQGYNEQFF.

This clonotype was counted between two and nine times. The genes are TRBV20-1 and TRBJ1-5, with D possibly being TRBD1 (5 bases). V was pared by 2 bases and J by 5 bases, with 19 bases between. The CDR3 totals 16 residues. Germline V lookup: CDR1 DFQATT, CDR2 SNEGSKA (reference sequence). CDR3 nucleotides: TGCAGTGCTAGACCCTATCGGGGCAGGGTCGATCAGCCCCAGCATTTT. Encoded protein: CSARPYRGRVDQPQHF.

The V call is TRBV12-3 or TRBV12-4, the J call TRBJ2-1; a possible D gene is TRBD2 (6 bases). With the DNA end fitting TRBJ2-7 better, the J assignment may be wrong. The CDR3 has 17 residues. Here the CDR3 DNA reads TGTGCCAGCAGTTTTTCCCCGGGGACTCCTTCCTACAATGAGCAGTACTTC. It yields the protein CASSFSPGTPSYNEQYF.

The chain combines TRBV30 with TRBJ2-3; a possible D gene is TRBD2 (6 bases). Per the germline V gene, CDR1 is GTSNPN and CDR2 is SVGIG (reference sequence). Trimming took 5 bases from V and 2 from J, leaving 11 bases between them. The CDR3 totals 13 residues. CDR3 bases: TGTGCCTGGGGTCGGACTACCACAGATACGCAGTATTTT. It yields the protein CAWGRTTTDTQYF. The entire variable domain, with the rest obtained from reference TRBV30 and TRBJ2-3, is as follows: SQTIHQWPATLVQPVGSPLSLECTVEGTSNPNLYWYRQAAGRGLQLLFYSVGIGQISSEVPQNLSASRPQDRQFILSSKKLLLSDSGFYLCAWGRTTTDTQYFGPGTRLTVL.